This T cell receptor (beta chain) was captured by sequencing in a study of blood T cell repertoires in COVID-19. Study in general: COVID-19 samples collected from the United States, Italy and Spain covered acute and convalescent phases. T cells, B-cell-depleted T cells, or PBMCs supplied cDNA or gDNA.

Authors' methods: Reference gene primer amplification in the assay estimated nucleated cell counts. The repertoire was sequenced with immunoSEQ multiplex PCR; TCRdb's copy has only in-frame clones and lacks some. Clone size and the V and J calls come from that table; the DNA yielded D and trimming. The table records approximately 150,000 clones, less than 90% of them present only once. Seattle enrolled patients during active infection and tracked them longitudinally. Germline CDR1 is SGHAT and CDR2 is FQNNGV. The CDR3 extends over 11 amino acids. V lost 5 bases and J 5 bases, leaving 4 bases between the germline ends.

The specimen was peripheral blood. The chain uses TRBV11-2 and TRBJ2-1; D remains unclear. This TCR was sampled from a man aged 25-40 years with COVID-19, enrolled during active disease. CDR3 amino acids: CASSRDNEQFF. The DNA for the CDR3 is TGTGCCAGCAGCCGCGACAATGAGCAGTTCTTC.